The present T cell receptor (beta chain) was sequenced within a study of blood T cell repertoires in COVID-19. At the level of the study: Spain, Italy and the United States supplied samples that represented acute and convalescent COVID-19. T cells, B-cell-depleted T cells, or PBMCs provided the cDNA or gDNA that served as material.

The germline gives CDR1 LNHDA, CDR2 SQIVND (reference sequence). The V end lost 6 bases, the J end lost 6 bases, and 6 bases lay between the germline ends. The CDR3 contains 12 residues. In the original analysis: By means of reference gene primer amplification, nucleated cell counts were estimated. The table came from immunoSEQ multiplex PCR; TCRdb's copy has only in-frame clones and leaves some out. That table is the source of V, J and clone size, and D and trimming were worked out from the DNA. Of roughly 320,000 clones in the sample, 85% were seen once. The chain uses TRBV19 and TRBJ1-6, with D unresolved. The sequencing sample was made of peripheral blood. The clonotype comes from a human donor in a cohort sampled during active COVID-19. The CDR3, as DNA: TGTGCCAGTAGCAGATTTAATTCACCCCTCCACTTT. Residues: CASSRFNSPLHF.